The 5 T cell receptor beta chains given below trace back to one sample, sequenced in a study of blood T cell repertoires in COVID-19. Libraries were prepared by immunoSEQ multiplex PCR; TCRdb keeps only in-frame clonotypes and omits some of them. The table has over 90,000 clones, around 87% seen once; the top ten hold roughly 21%. The sample comprised peripheral blood. These receptors came from a human donor in a cohort sampled during active COVID-19.

The rearrangement links TRBV5-5 to TRBJ2-7; a possible D gene is TRBD2 (5 bases). The V end lost 5 bases, the J end lost 5 bases, and 11 bases lay between the germline ends. Germline V CDR1 and CDR2: SGHKS, YYEKEE (reference sequence). The CDR3 length is 12 residues. The CDR3 region is CASRDGSDEQYF. CDR3 DNA sequence: TGTGCCAGCAGGGACGGTAGCGACGAGCAGTACTTC.

The rearrangement joins TRBV2 to TRBJ2-1; D is unresolved. This CDR3 contains 11 residues. V gave up 7 bases and J gave up 5 bases, with 6 bases separating them. Germline loops: CDR1 SNHLY, CDR2 FYNNEI. This CDR3 is CASMVDNEQFF. DNA for the CDR3: TGTGCCAGCATGGTAGACAATGAGCAGTTCTTC.

The chain uses TRBV4-2 and TRBJ2-7; D may be TRBD2 (6 bases). The V gene lost 0 bases and the J gene lost 4 bases, with 16 bases spanning the gap. In germline, CDR1 is LGHNA, CDR2 YNFKEQ. The CDR3 covers 16 residues. CDR3 in amino acids: CASSQDGREVFYEQYF. The CDR3 coding sequence is TGTGCCAGCAGCCAAGATGGGCGGGAAGTCTTTTACGAGCAGTACTTC.

This chain connects TRBV25-1 to TRBJ1-2; 7 bases agree with TRBD1. Germline V gene lookup returns CDR1 MGHDK and CDR2 SYGVNS. V shed 2 bases, J shed 4 bases, and the junction held 4 bases outside the gene matches. The CDR3 contains 14 residues. CDR3 in DNA: TGTGCCAGCAGTGAACCGGGACAGCCCTATGGCTACACCTTC. Residues: CASSEPGQPYGYTF.

The chain has TRBV9 and TRBJ1-1, with D possibly being TRBD1 (6 bases). The CDR3 extends over 15 amino acids. V was cut by 0 bases and J by 1 base, with 10 bases left in between. Per the germline V gene, CDR1 is SGDLS and CDR2 is YYNGEE. CDR3 sequence (DNA): TGTGCCAGCAGCGTAGGCGGCAGGGGGAACACTGAAGCTTTCTTT. This sequence encodes CASSVGGRGNTEAFF.